These T cell receptor beta chains were read from a single sample in a study of shared clonotypes between healthy human individuals. Profiling relied on immunoSEQ multiplex PCR, and the TCRdb table lists in-frame clones only, not all of them. The table lists about 2.4 million clones, 80% to 95% of them singletons, with 0.36% in the top ten. Source material: naive CD4+ T cells from PBMCs. These receptor sequences come from a man between 18 and 29 years old in good health. Some clones in this sample may be carry-over from other donors' samples. The CDR3 runs from the conserved cysteine through the conserved F or W. D genes are given only for firm matches. The size of a clone is reported for some rows only, either as once, few or many, or as a class for expanded clones.

TRBV28,NA,NA,TRBJ1-5,CASSRTINQPQHF,TGTGCCAGCAGTCGGACCATCAATCAGCCCCAGCATTTT
TRBV9,once,NA,TRBJ2-2,CASSAGGPLTGELFF,TGTGCCAGCAGCGCTGGGGGGCCTCTCACCGGGGAGCTGTTTTTT
TRBV2,NA,NA,TRBJ2-1,CAEGRTASYNEQFF,TGTGCCGAGGGCCGGACAGCCTCCTACAATGAGCAGTTCTTC
TRBV30,NA,NA,TRBJ2-6,CAWRVSGANVLTF,TGTGCCTGGCGAGTATCTGGGGCCAACGTCCTGACTTTC
TRBV5-4,few,NA,TRBJ2-3,CASSLDQGTDTQYF,TGTGCCAGCAGCTTGGATCAGGGCACAGATACGCAGTATTTT
TRBV28,NA,NA,TRBJ2-7,CASSFAAGQQYF,TGTGCCAGCAGTTTTGCGGCAGGACAGCAGTACTTC
TRBV30,NA,NA,TRBJ2-3,CASNAQDTQYF,TGTGCCTCCAATGCTCAAGATACGCAGTATTTT
TRBV15,NA,TRBD1,TRBJ2-3,CATSRGQGTDTQYF,TGTGCCACCAGCAGGGGACAGGGGACAGATACGCAGTATTTT
TRBV11-2,NA,TRBD1,TRBJ1-2,CASSWGTGIYGYTF,TGTGCCAGCAGCTGGGGGACAGGGATCTATGGCTACACCTTC
TRBV4-3,NA,NA,TRBJ2-6,CASSQDVLTGGANVLTF,TGCGCCAGCAGCCAAGACGTCCTGACTGGTGGGGCCAACGTCCTGACTTTC
TRBV10-2,NA,NA,TRBJ2-7,CASSVGQGLFYEQYF,TGCGCCAGCAGTGTAGGGCAGGGGTTATTCTACGAGCAGTACTTC
TRBV27,once,TRBD2,TRBJ2-1,CASIPLGLAGGVNEQFF,TGTGCCAGCATTCCCCTGGGGCTAGCGGGAGGGGTGAATGAGCAGTTCTTC
TRBV4-2,NA,NA,TRBJ2-7,CASSQVGEQYF,TGTGCCAGCAGCCAAGTCGGCGAGCAGTACTTC
TRBV6-4,NA,TRBD1,TRBJ2-4,CASSSPGQIAKNIQYF,TGTGCCAGCAGTTCCCCGGGACAGATAGCCAAAAACATTCAGTACTTC
TRBV7-3,NA,TRBD2,TRBJ2-5,CASSPGLAGGRQETQYF,TGTGCCAGCAGCCCGGGACTAGCGGGGGGACGGCAAGAGACCCAGTACTTC
TRBV18,NA,TRBD1,TRBJ2-7,CASSPGQGDEQYF,TGTGCCAGCTCACCAGGACAGGGGGACGAGCAGTACTTC
TRBV5-4,NA,TRBD2,TRBJ2-1,CASSPGTSGRGGEQFF,TGTGCCAGCAGCCCCGGGACTAGCGGGAGAGGGGGTGAGCAGTTCTTC
TRBV7-3,NA,NA,TRBJ1-4,CASSLERNNEKLFF,TGTGCCAGCAGCTTAGAACGGAATAATGAAAAACTGTTTTTT
TRBV7-6,NA,NA,TRBJ2-7,CASSLGRQPYEQYF,TGTGCCAGCAGCTTAGGAAGGCAGCCCTACGAGCAGTACTTC
TRBV28,NA,NA,TRBJ2-6,CASSPPSGVPGANVLTF,TGTGCCAGCAGTCCCCCGTCAGGGGTCCCTGGGGCCAACGTCCTGACTTTC
TRBV5-8,NA,TRBD2,TRBJ2-1,CASSLVSGSFTYNEQFF,TGTGCCAGCAGCTTGGTGAGCGGGAGTTTTACTTACAATGAGCAGTTCTTC
TRBV7-2,NA,TRBD2,TRBJ2-7,CASSLRGGPFEQYF,TGTGCCAGCAGCTTAAGGGGAGGGCCGTTCGAGCAGTACTTC
TRBV28,NA,NA,TRBJ2-3,CASSLSRPSTDTQYF,TGTGCCAGCAGTTTATCCAGACCTAGCACAGATACGCAGTATTTT
TRBV4-1,NA,NA,TRBJ2-3,CASSRSLTDTQYF,TGCGCCAGCAGCCGCTCCCTCACAGATACGCAGTATTTT
TRBV6-6,NA,NA,TRBJ2-5,CASSPLGPRRETQYF,TGTGCCAGCAGTCCCCTGGGACCCCGGAGGGAGACCCAGTACTTC
TRBV21-1,NA,NA,TRBJ1-5,CASSPGQECQPQHF,TGTGCCAGCAGCCCCGGCCAGGAATGTCAGCCCCAGCATTTT
TRBV6-6,NA,NA,TRBJ1-1,CASRVWEGTEAFF,TGTGCCAGCAGAGTCTGGGAGGGCACTGAAGCTTTCTTT
TRBV5-1,NA,NA,TRBJ1-1,CASSQPAGNTEAFF,TGCGCCAGCAGCCAACCCGCAGGGAACACTGAAGCTTTCTTT
TRBV7-2,NA,NA,TRBJ1-2,CASSPSRPYGYTF,TGTGCCAGCAGCCCATCTAGGCCTTATGGCTACACCTTC
TRBV4-1,NA,NA,TRBJ1-6,CASSQMVDTQIYNSPLHF,TGCGCCAGCAGCCAGATGGTGGACACACAAATCTATAATTCACCCCTCCACTTT
TRBV2,NA,NA,TRBJ2-2,CASSRVITTGELFF,TGTGCCAGCTCTCGGGTTATTACAACCGGGGAGCTGTTTTTT
TRBV5-8,NA,NA,TRBJ1-2,CASSLGPVYGYTF,TGTGCCAGCAGCTTGGGTCCGGTGTATGGCTACACCTTC
TRBV6-1,NA,NA,TRBJ2-7,CASSLSSRDYEQYF,TGTGCCAGCAGTCTTTCCTCCCGGGACTACGAGCAGTACTTC
TRBV18,NA,TRBD1,TRBJ2-7,CASSPTGTGTYEQYF,TGTGCCAGCTCACCTACCGGGACAGGGACGTACGAGCAGTACTTC
TRBV5-8,once,TRBD1,TRBJ2-6,CASSLETTGVGANVLTF,TGTGCCAGCAGCTTGGAGACCACAGGGGTTGGGGCCAACGTCCTGACTTTC
TRBV29-1,few,NA,TRBJ1-1,CSVEDTLTEAFF,TGCAGCGTTGAAGATACGCTGACTGAAGCTTTCTTT